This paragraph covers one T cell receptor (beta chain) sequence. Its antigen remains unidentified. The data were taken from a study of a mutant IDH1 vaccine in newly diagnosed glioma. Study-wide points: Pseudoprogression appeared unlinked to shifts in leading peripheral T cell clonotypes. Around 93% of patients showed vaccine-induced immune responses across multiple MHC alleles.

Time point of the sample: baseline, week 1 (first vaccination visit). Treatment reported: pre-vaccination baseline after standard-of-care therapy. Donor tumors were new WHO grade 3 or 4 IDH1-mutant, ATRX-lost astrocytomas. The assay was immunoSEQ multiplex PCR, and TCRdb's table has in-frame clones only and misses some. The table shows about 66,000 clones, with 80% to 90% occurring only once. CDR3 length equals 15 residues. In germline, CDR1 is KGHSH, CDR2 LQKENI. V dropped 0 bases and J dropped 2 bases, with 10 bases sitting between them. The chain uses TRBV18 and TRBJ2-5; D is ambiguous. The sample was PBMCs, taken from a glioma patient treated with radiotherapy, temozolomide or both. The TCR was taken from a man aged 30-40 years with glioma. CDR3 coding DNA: TGTGCCAGCTCACCACCAATGGGCGCACAAGAGACCCAGTACTTC. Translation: CASSPPMGAQETQYF.